This TCR beta chain appears in the sequencing data of a study of blood T cell repertoires in COVID-19. Overall study: The origin of the acute and convalescent COVID-19 samples was the United States, Italy and Spain. T cells, B-cell-depleted T cells, or PBMCs supplied cDNA or gDNA.

Seattle patients were enrolled while actively infected and followed longitudinally. Trimming took 5 bases from V and 7 from J, leaving 18 bases between them. The CDR3 is 15 amino acids. Germline V gene sequence: CDR1 SEHNR, CDR2 FQNEAQ (reference sequence). How the authors handled the data: Cell counts per sample came from amplifying reference gene primers. Sequencing was performed with immunoSEQ multiplex PCR; in TCRdb, only in-frame clones are kept and a portion is missing. That table gives V, J and clone size, and the DNA gave D and trimming. The sample records roughly 210,000 clones, 84% being singletons.

This TCR came from a woman older than 75 with COVID-19, enrolled during active disease. Sequences were obtained from peripheral blood. The V call is TRBV7-9, the J call TRBJ1-3; D is uncertain. In DNA, the CDR3 is TGTGCCAGCAGCCTGAGGGAGACTGTAACTAACACCATATATTTT. Residues: CASSLRETVTNTIYF.